The 19 T cell receptor beta chains listed next were all sequenced from one sample in a study of post-analysis software for immune sequencing data. Notes on the study in general: Four to six TRBV segments were more frequent in patients than controls; TRBV5-6, TRBV5-1 and TRBV20-1 belonged to this group.

Prepared libraries of TCR beta cDNA carried unique molecular identifiers. One entry per CDR3 protein, called by TCRdb with MiXCR from the PCR reads. Seen here are roughly 730,000 distinct CDR3 sequences, roughly 27% observed once, and the top ten hold around 0.56%. No antigen has been identified for these receptors. The material sequenced was blood. These receptor sequences come from a girl aged 10-17 years with multiple sclerosis.

This chain uses TRBV5-5 with TRBJ1-2, with D maybe TRBD1 (6 bases). Germline CDR1 is SGHKS and CDR2 is YYEKEE (reference sequence). Trimming stripped 4 bases from V and 4 bases from J, with 20 bases between. The CDR3 totals 16 residues. The CDR3 spells CASSTNLGGLSYGYTF. CDR3 coding DNA: TGTGCCAGCAGCACCAATTTGGGGGGGCTATCCTATGGCTACACCTTC. The whole variable domain, remainder taken from reference TRBV5-5 and TRBJ1-2, is DAGVTQSPTHLIKTRGQQVTLRCSPISGHKSVSWYQQVLGQGPQFIFQYYEKEERGRGNFPDRFSARQFPNYSSELNVNALLLGDSALYLCASSTNLGGLSYGYTFGSGTRLTVV.

Comments on this clonotype: One end of the junction is discordant with germline, which a read error may explain. The chain uses TRBV9 and TRBJ2-7, with a tentative D call TRBD2 (5 bases). In germline, CDR1 is SGDLS, CDR2 YYNGEE. CDR3 length: 14 amino acids. CDR3 region: CASSVGRASYGQYF. CDR3 sequence (DNA): TGTGCCAGCAGCGTAGGGCGGGCCTCCTACGGGCAGTACTTC.

The chain uses TRBV5-1 and TRBJ2-1; 10 nucleotides line up with TRBD1. The junction had 4 bases not matched to a gene; V was cut back by 0 bases and J by 7 bases. Germline loops: CDR1 SGHRS, CDR2 YFSETQ. The CDR3 runs 15 residues. The CDR3 spells CASSLGGQGRNEQFF. The CDR3 coding sequence is TGCGCCAGCAGCTTGGGGGGACAGGGGAGGAATGAGCAGTTCTTC.

This rearrangement joins TRBV28 to TRBJ2-1, with D tentatively TRBD2 (5 bases). The CDR3 length is 13 residues. CDR1 is MDHEN, CDR2 SYDVKM, per germline. Trimming stripped 7 bases from V and 8 bases from J, with 15 bases between. CDR3 DNA sequence: TGTGCCAGCAATACCGGGGTGGAGTATGAGCAGTTCTTC. This sequence encodes CASNTGVEYEQFF.

V and J are TRBV5-6 and TRBJ2-1, with TRBD1 matching over 7 bases. Germline V gives CDR1 SGHDT, CDR2 YYEEEE. CDR3 length: 13 residues. The V segment lost 1 base and the J segment 6 bases; nucleotides outside the gene matches: 1. CDR3 region: CASSLTGANEQFF. DNA for the CDR3: TGTGCCAGCAGCTTGACAGGGGCCAATGAGCAGTTCTTC.

A note on this clonotype: This clone may be a read error of a much larger clone one base away. This sequence joins TRBV29-1 and TRBJ2-7, with 7 nucleotides matching TRBD2. Trimming took 1 base from V and 2 from J; bases not matched to a gene: 11. Germline lookup yields CDR1 SQVTM and CDR2 ANQGSEA. There are 16 residues in the CDR3. The chain's CDR3 is CSVEAQGTNETYEQYF. The CDR3 nucleotides read TGCAGCGTTGAAGCTCAAGGGACTAACGAAACCTACGAGCAGTACTTC.

The chain has TRBV10-3 and TRBJ2-3; tentatively, D is TRBD1 or TRBD2 (6 bases each). CDR3 length: 15 residues. The V end lost 6 bases, the J end lost 4 bases, and 17 bases lay between the germline ends. From germline, CDR1 is ENHRY and CDR2 SYGVKD. For the CDR3, the DNA is TGTGCCATCAGCGGGGGCGCTTTGGGGGCAGATACGCAGTATTTT. Its translation: CAISGGALGADTQYF.

This clonotype turned up a few times. The rearrangement uses TRBV7-9 and TRBJ1-2; D is undetermined. Trimming left V 5 bases short and J 8 bases short, with 15 bases between. Looked up from germline, CDR1 is SEHNR and CDR2 is FQNEAQ (reference sequence). The CDR3 totals 13 residues. The CDR3 nucleotides are TGTGCCAGCAGCCCAGGCGGGGTTCGGGGCTACACCTTC. It encodes CASSPGGVRGYTF. Variable domain in full (rest from reference TRBV7-9 and TRBJ1-2): DTGVSQNPRHKITKRGQNVTFRCDPISEHNRLYWYRQTLGQGPEFLTYFQNEAQLEKSRLLSDRFSAERPKGSFSTLEIQRTEQGDSAMYLCASSPGGVRGYTFGSGTRLTVV.

The chain has TRBV6-2 or TRBV6-3 and TRBJ1-5; no clear D gene. The CDR3 totals 13 residues. Germline CDR1 MNHEY, CDR2 SVGEGT. Deletions cut 0 bases from V and 6 bases from J, with 6 bases between. The CDR3 is CASSYSVGQPQHF. As DNA, the CDR3 is TGTGCCAGCAGTTACTCGGTTGGTCAGCCCCAGCATTTT.

This clonotype was seen a handful of times. This sequence joins TRBV25-1 and TRBJ2-5, with D perhaps matching TRBD1 or TRBD2 (5 bases each). Germline V gene data show CDR1 as MGHDK and CDR2 as SYGVNS. V dropped 1 base and J dropped 5 bases, with 8 bases sitting between them. The CDR3 is 13 residues long. The CDR3 region has the DNA TGTGCCAGCAGTGAATGGGGGTTGGAGACCCAGTACTTC. Translated: CASSEWGLETQYF.

This clonotype came up many times. This chain links TRBV3-1 with TRBJ2-3; D remains unclear. The CDR3 spans 13 residues. With 6 bases removed from V and 4 bases from J, the gap between germline ends came to 11 bases. CDR1 LGHDT and CDR2 YNNKEL come from the germline V gene (reference sequence). Here the CDR3 reads CASRDSSADTQYF. CDR3 nucleotide sequence: TGTGCCAGCAGGGATTCGTCGGCAGATACGCAGTATTTT.

This clonotype has only a few counts. This chain connects TRBV15 to TRBJ2-7; D gene uncertain. Trimming removed 0 bases from V and 2 bases from J, with 11 bases in between. The CDR3 has 15 amino acids. The germline CDR1 and CDR2 sequences are LNHNV and YYDKDF (reference sequence). CDR3 sequence reads: CATSRDSERPYEQYF. The CDR3 bases are TGTGCCACCAGCAGAGATTCGGAGCGACCCTACGAGCAGTACTTC.

This chain links TRBV14 with TRBJ2-2; TRBD2 agrees at 12 bases. Per the germline V gene, CDR1 is SGHDN and CDR2 is FVKESK. The CDR3 spans 15 residues. Trimming at V came to 5 bases and at J to 6 bases, leaving 4 bases not matched to a gene. Here the CDR3 DNA reads TGTGCCAGCAGCTCACGACTAGCGGGGGCCGGGGAGCTGTTTTTT. This encodes CASSSRLAGAGELFF.

This clonotype was counted between two and nine times. V gene TRBV15 combines with J gene TRBJ1-5, with unresolved D. V lost 0 bases, J lost 11 bases, and 20 bases lay in between. Germline CDR1 and CDR2: LNHNV and YYDKDF (reference sequence). The CDR3 length is 16 residues. This chain's CDR3 is CATSRDLFDGSSSQHF. The CDR3 DNA reads as TGTGCCACCAGCAGAGATCTATTTGATGGGAGTTCGTCCCAGCATTTT.

The rearrangement joins TRBV7-9 to TRBJ1-1, with D perhaps TRBD1 (6 bases). The ends were cut back, 5 bases at V and 8 bases at J, with 15 bases in the middle. Germline V CDR1 and CDR2: SEHNR, FQNEAQ (reference sequence). The CDR3 covers 13 residues. CDR3 DNA sequence: TGTGCCAGCAGCGTGGACAGCGACCAAGAAGCTTTCTTT. Translation gives CASSVDSDQEAFF. Full variable domain (missing parts from reference TRBV7-9 and TRBJ1-1): DTGVSQNPRHKITKRGQNVTFRCDPISEHNRLYWYRQTLGQGPEFLTYFQNEAQLEKSRLLSDRFSAERPKGSFSTLEIQRTEQGDSAMYLCASSVDSDQEAFFGQGTRLTVV.

This chain connects TRBV11-2 to TRBJ2-7; D not resolved. V shed 0 bases and J shed 6 bases, with 9 bases lying between them. CDR1 and CDR2 from the germline V gene are SGHAT and FQNNGV. The CDR3 length is 13 residues. The CDR3 reads CASSLDRSREQYF. The CDR3 region has the DNA TGTGCCAGCAGCTTAGACAGGTCTCGCGAGCAGTACTTC.

The table lists this clonotype with many counts. The chain links TRBV4-1 to TRBJ2-1; 9 nucleotides line up with TRBD2. Germline V CDR1 and CDR2: MGHRA, YSYEKL. The junction had 3 bases not matched to a gene; V was cut back by 1 base and J by 5 bases. The CDR3 consists of 15 residues. CDR3 in amino acids: CASSQVAGANNEQFF. CDR3 in DNA: TGCGCCAGCAGCCAAGTAGCGGGGGCTAACAATGAGCAGTTCTTC.

This clonotype was observed a handful of times. The genes are TRBV10-3 and TRBJ1-5; 9 bases map to TRBD1. The germline CDR1 and CDR2 sequences are ENHRY and SYGVKD. The CDR3 has 16 amino acids. The junction had 5 bases not matched to a gene; V was cut back by 0 bases and J by 5 bases. As DNA, the CDR3 is TGTGCCATCAGTGAGTCGGGGAGGGACAGGGATCAGCCCCAGCATTTT. Translated, it gives CAISESGRDRDQPQHF.

This clonotype was counted a few times. This chain links TRBV5-5 with TRBJ2-3; no clear D gene. Trimming took 0 bases from V and 0 from J, leaving 11 bases between them. Germline assignment: CDR1 SGHKS and CDR2 YYEKEE (reference sequence). This CDR3 is built from 16 residues. The CDR3 loop reads CASSLADPASTDTQYF. Here the CDR3 DNA reads TGTGCCAGCAGCTTGGCAGACCCGGCTAGCACAGATACGCAGTATTTT.